The 21 T cell receptor beta chains reported below all come from one sample, sequenced in a study of T cells in Graves' hyperthyroidism and ophthalmopathy. It was RNA transcripts that yielded the amplified TCR beta CDR3 regions. First-round RT-PCR with HTBI primers amplified the TCR CDR3 region. Using its own MiXCR run on the multiplex PCR reads, TCRdb lists one record per CDR3 protein. The sample yields roughly 420,000 distinct CDR3 sequences, 15% to 18% seen once. Input material: blood. These receptors all come from a woman under 30 with Graves' hyperthyroidism.

Judged by abundance, this clonotype is medium-sized. This rearrangement joins TRBV28 to TRBJ1-6; maybe TRBD1 (5 bases). V gave up 3 bases and J gave up 9 bases, with 24 bases separating them. This CDR3 is 18 amino acids long. The germline CDR1 and CDR2 sequences are MDHEN and SYDVKM. The CDR3 region is CASSFWAQGRAGGSPLHF. The DNA for the CDR3 is TGTGCCAGCAGTTTTTGGGCGCAGGGCAGGGCGGGAGGTTCACCCCTCCACTTT.

This clonotype showed up many times. The CDR3 protein is CASSEFEETGQYF. In nucleotides, the CDR3 is TGTGCCAGCAGTGAATTTGAAGAAACAGGACAGTACTTC. The chain couples TRBV2 to TRBJ2-7, with D maybe TRBD1 (5 bases). CDR1 is SNHLY and CDR2 is FYNNEI in the germline V gene. Trimming took 2 bases from V and 10 from J, leaving 15 bases between them. The CDR3 totals 13 residues.

This clonotype was picked up many times. This chain uses TRBV5-5 with TRBJ1-1, with 7 bases aligning to TRBD1. Germline V gene sequence: CDR1 SGHKS, CDR2 YYEKEE (reference sequence). The CDR3 runs 16 residues. Trimming at V came to 4 bases and at J to 4 bases, leaving 13 bases not matched to a gene. CDR3 amino acids: CASSPSTGIDGTEAFF. As DNA, the CDR3 is TGTGCCAGCAGCCCCTCGACAGGGATCGACGGCACTGAAGCTTTCTTT.

The rearrangement links TRBV15 to TRBJ2-1; D is perhaps TRBD2 (6 bases). The germline V and J ends were trimmed by 3 bases and 0 bases, with 12 bases remaining between them. The CDR3 contains 16 residues. Germline V gene sequence: CDR1 LNHNV, CDR2 YYDKDF (reference sequence). CDR3 loop: CATSRGGLSSYNEQFF. Written as DNA, the CDR3 is TGTGCCACCAGCAGGGGAGGACTCAGCTCCTACAATGAGCAGTTCTTC.

This clonotype was counted a few times. The rearrangement uses TRBV6-2 or TRBV6-3 and TRBJ2-1; no definite D call. Germline CDR1 MNHEY, CDR2 SVGEGT. This CDR3 has 15 residues. V was cut by 0 bases and J by 8 bases, with 14 bases left in between. The CDR3 nucleotides are TGTGCCAGCAGTTACTCGGCGGAGCGAGGCGATGAGCAGTTCTTC. Translating gives CASSYSAERGDEQFF.

With regard to this clonotype: A read error may account for a junction end that differs from germline. V and J are TRBV20-1 and TRBJ2-6; D may be TRBD1 (5 bases). The CDR3 is made up of 12 amino acids. From germline, CDR1 is DFQATT and CDR2 SNEGSKA (reference sequence). The DNA for the CDR3 is TGCAGTGCTGGATCTGGGGCCAACGTCCTGGCTTTC. This encodes CSAGSGANVLAF.

This chain connects TRBV7-2 to TRBJ2-7; the D is unclear. The CDR3 extends over 16 amino acids. With 0 bases removed from V and 2 bases from J, the gap between germline ends came to 14 bases. CDR1 and CDR2 from the germline V gene are SGHTA and FQGNSA. CDR3 sequence (DNA): TGTGCCAGCAGCTTAGCTGGGCAGATCAGCCCCTACGAGCAGTACTTC. Its protein product is CASSLAGQISPYEQYF.

The table lists this clonotype with a few counts. This sequence joins TRBV12-3 or TRBV12-4 and TRBJ1-4; 10 positions agree with TRBD1. The CDR3 sequence is 15 residues long. With 2 bases clipped from V and 8 bases from J, the junction kept 5 bases outside the gene matches. The CDR3 reads CASSLKGQGYEKLFF. For the CDR3, the DNA is TGTGCCAGCAGTTTAAAGGGACAGGGGTACGAAAAACTGTTTTTT.

This clonotype was picked up many times. The chain employs TRBV18 and TRBJ2-5; TRBD2 is a possible D gene (5 bases). There are 17 residues in the CDR3. The V end was cut by 2 bases, the J end by 0 bases, with 16 bases between. Germline V CDR1 and CDR2: KGHSH, LQKENI. The chain's CDR3 is CASSPRVKTTNQETQYF. DNA for the CDR3: TGTGCCAGCTCACCAAGGGTAAAGACTACCAACCAAGAGACCCAGTACTTC.

This clonotype appeared many times. The V and J genes are TRBV2 and TRBJ2-2, with 7 bases aligning to TRBD1. The CDR3 covers 13 residues. CDR1 is SNHLY and CDR2 is FYNNEI in the germline V gene. Unmatched junction bases numbered 7, after V lost 10 bases and J lost 5 bases. CDR3 loop: CATRTGGTGELFF. As DNA, the CDR3 is TGTGCCACGAGGACAGGTGGAACCGGGGAGCTGTTTTTT.

This chain joins TRBV7-3 and TRBJ2-3, with D unresolved. In germline, CDR1 is SGHTA, CDR2 FQGTGA. The CDR3 runs to 12 residues. V lost 3 bases and J lost 5, with 6 bases in between. The CDR3 DNA reads TGTGCCAGCAGCTTTGGTGGAGATACGCAGTATTTT. Translation: CASSFGGDTQYF.

This clonotype was observed a handful of times. The CDR3 DNA is TGTGCCACCAGCTGGACTAGCGGGAGGGGCGAGCAGTACTTC. Amino acids: CATSWTSGRGEQYF. The genes are TRBV15 and TRBJ2-7, with 15 bases that match TRBD2. V shed 5 bases, J shed 6 bases, and the junction held 2 bases outside the gene matches. The length of the CDR3 is 14 residues. CDR1 and CDR2 from the germline V gene are LNHNV and YYDKDF (reference sequence).

The sample holds many counts of this clonotype. The J gene is TRBJ2-3, the V gene TRBV20-1; D ambiguous. The CDR3 totals 16 residues. V was cut by 5 bases and J by 2 bases, with 20 bases left in between. The germline CDR1 and CDR2 sequences are DFQATT and SNEGSKA (reference sequence). CDR3 coding DNA: TGCAGTGCTCCCCGTGGTGGTAGAGCCCCCACAGATACGCAGTATTTT. Protein product: CSAPRGGRAPTDTQYF.

This clonotype has ten or more counts. The J gene is TRBJ2-5, the V gene TRBV7-9; D gene ambiguous. Germline V gene sequence: CDR1 SEHNR, CDR2 FQNEAQ (reference sequence). The CDR3 is 14 residues long. V shed 0 bases and J shed 3 bases, with 8 bases lying between them. CDR3: CASSLAGWEETQYF. The CDR3 DNA is TGTGCCAGCAGCTTAGCAGGGTGGGAAGAGACCCAGTACTTC.

This clonotype was counted at least ten times. This rearrangement joins TRBV7-2 to TRBJ1-1; no definite D call. Between the trimmed V and J ends, which lost 5 bases and 3 bases, there was a span of 13 bases. The CDR3 sequence is 14 residues long. Germline V gene sequence: CDR1 SGHTA, CDR2 FQGNSA. Written as DNA, the CDR3 is TGTGCCAGCAGCCCTCTGCTGGCAGACACTGAAGCTTTCTTT. As protein: CASSPLLADTEAFF.

Only a few counts were recorded for this clonotype. The rearrangement joins TRBV5-1 to TRBJ2-2; 12 bases line up with TRBD2. The V gene's germline CDR1 is SGHRS and CDR2 YFSETQ. The CDR3 spans 16 residues. The V gene end was trimmed by 5 bases and the J gene end by 5 bases; junction bases not matched to a gene: 7. In nucleotides, the CDR3 is TGCGCCAGCAGTTTCGCCGGGACTAGCGGGACCGGGGAGCTGTTTTTT. It translates to CASSFAGTSGTGELFF.

The chain uses TRBV5-6 and TRBJ2-1; 10 bases fit TRBD1. Germline CDR1 SGHDT, CDR2 YYEEEE. The ends lost 5 bases at V and 6 bases at J; junction bases unmatched: 5. CDR3 length: 14 residues. CDR3 in amino acids: CASSFGQGVNEQFF. CDR3 DNA sequence: TGTGCCAGCAGTTTTGGACAGGGGGTCAATGAGCAGTTCTTC.

The chain recombines TRBV20-1 with TRBJ2-1, with D maybe TRBD1 (6 bases). Per the germline V gene, CDR1 is DFQATT and CDR2 is SNEGSKA (reference sequence). Deletions cut 0 bases from V and 0 bases from J, with 9 bases between. The CDR3 has 15 amino acids. Here the CDR3 reads CSARDQGSSYNEQFF. The DNA of the CDR3 is TGCAGTGCTAGAGATCAGGGGAGCTCCTACAATGAGCAGTTCTTC.

In its sample, this clonotype was seen many times. The V call is TRBV2, the J call TRBJ2-4, with D maybe TRBD2 (5 bases). This CDR3 has 16 amino acids. Germline CDR1 SNHLY, CDR2 FYNNEI. The germline V and J ends were trimmed by 1 base and 0 bases, with 10 bases remaining between them. In nucleotides, the CDR3 is TGTGCCAGCAGTGAAGACCGGGGATTAGCCAAAAACATTCAGTACTTC. Amino acid sequence: CASSEDRGLAKNIQYF.

Ten or more counts support this clonotype. The rearrangement uses TRBV6-1 and TRBJ2-7; the D gene is possibly TRBD1 (5 bases). CDR1 is MNHNS and CDR2 is SASEGT in the germline V gene. The CDR3 has 15 residues. The V gene lost 7 bases and the J gene lost 0 bases, with 16 bases spanning the gap. CDR3 in amino acids: CASTHRSISSYEQYF. CDR3 nucleotide sequence: TGTGCCAGCACCCACAGGTCTATAAGCTCCTACGAGCAGTACTTC.

In its sample, this clonotype was seen many times. The CDR3 DNA reads TGTGCCAGCAGCTTAGAAGGGGGAGGGGAGACCCAGTACTTC. This sequence encodes CASSLEGGGETQYF. The chain links TRBV11-2 to TRBJ2-5; a possible D gene is TRBD2 (7 bases). Germline V CDR1 and CDR2: SGHAT, FQNNGV. CDR3 length: 14 residues. The V gene lost 0 bases and the J gene lost 5 bases, with 10 bases spanning the gap.